This TCR beta chain was profiled in a study of cytotoxic CD8 clonotypes in ibrutinib-treated CLL. Study observations and caveats: Before falling back toward baseline at progression, clonality had risen at the time of ibrutinib response. Baseline levels of clonality went above those of age-matched healthy donors and moved with circulating CD8+ T-cell counts.

Target depth was 1 in 200,000 to 1 in 1 million T cells, about 10x per clonotype. Clones were sequenced by immunoSEQ multiplex PCR, and TCRdb holds only the in-frame ones, with some missing. Here the sample spans a few hundred thousand clones, roughly 70% being singletons. Points on this clone: Its antigen is still unknown.

The germline V gene has CDR1 SQVTM and CDR2 ANQGSEA. The CDR3 loop spans 14 amino acids. V was cut by 1 base and J by 7 bases, with 16 bases left in between. Sequencing was performed on PBMCs, taken after 24 months of ibrutinib treatment. This rearrangement joins TRBV29-1 to TRBJ1-1; D uncertain. The sequence derives from a human donor with chronic lymphocytic leukemia. Written as DNA, the CDR3 is TGCAGCGTTGAAGGAACAGCCCGGGAGGTTGAAGCTTTCTTT. Its protein product is CSVEGTAREVEAFF.